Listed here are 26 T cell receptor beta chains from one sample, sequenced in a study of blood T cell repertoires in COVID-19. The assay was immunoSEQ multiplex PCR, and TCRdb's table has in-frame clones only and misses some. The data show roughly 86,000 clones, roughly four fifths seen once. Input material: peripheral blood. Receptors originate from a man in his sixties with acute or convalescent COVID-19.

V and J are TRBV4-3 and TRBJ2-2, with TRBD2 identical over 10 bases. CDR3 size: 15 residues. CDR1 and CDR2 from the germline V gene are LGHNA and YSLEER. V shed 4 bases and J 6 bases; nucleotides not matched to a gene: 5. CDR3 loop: CASSPIAGGPGELFF. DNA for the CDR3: TGCGCCAGCAGCCCAATAGCGGGGGGCCCCGGGGAGCTGTTTTTT.

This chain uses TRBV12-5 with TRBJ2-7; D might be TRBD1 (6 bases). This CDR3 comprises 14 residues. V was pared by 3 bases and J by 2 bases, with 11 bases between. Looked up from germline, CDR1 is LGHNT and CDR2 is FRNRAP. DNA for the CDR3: TGTGCTAGTGGTTTAACAGGGTCCCCCTACGAGCAGTACTTC. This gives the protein CASGLTGSPYEQYF.

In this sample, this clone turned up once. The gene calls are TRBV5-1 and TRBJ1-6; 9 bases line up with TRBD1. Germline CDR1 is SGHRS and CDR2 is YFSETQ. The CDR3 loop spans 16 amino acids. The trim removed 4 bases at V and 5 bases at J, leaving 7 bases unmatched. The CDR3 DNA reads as TGCGCCAGCAGCCCGCACGGGACAGGGAATAATTCACCCCTCCACTTT. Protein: CASSPHGTGNNSPLHF. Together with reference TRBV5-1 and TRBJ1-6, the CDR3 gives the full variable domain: KAGVTQTPRYLIKTRGQQVTLSCSPISGHRSVSWYQQTPGQGLQFLFEYFSETQRNKGNFPGRFSGRQFSNSRSEMNVSTLELGDSALYLCASSPHGTGNNSPLHFGNGTRLTVT.

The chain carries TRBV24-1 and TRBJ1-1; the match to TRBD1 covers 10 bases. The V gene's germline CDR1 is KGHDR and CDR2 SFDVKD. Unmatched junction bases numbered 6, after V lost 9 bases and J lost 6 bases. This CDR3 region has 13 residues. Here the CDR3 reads CATQPGQGAEAFF. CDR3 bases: TGTGCCACCCAACCCGGACAGGGGGCTGAAGCTTTCTTT.

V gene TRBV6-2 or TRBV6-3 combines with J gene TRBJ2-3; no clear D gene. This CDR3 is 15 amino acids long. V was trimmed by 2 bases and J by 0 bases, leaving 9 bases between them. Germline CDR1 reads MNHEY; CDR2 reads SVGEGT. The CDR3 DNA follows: TGTGCCAGCAGTTACGTAGATGCAAGCACAGATACGCAGTATTTT. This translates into CASSYVDASTDTQYF.

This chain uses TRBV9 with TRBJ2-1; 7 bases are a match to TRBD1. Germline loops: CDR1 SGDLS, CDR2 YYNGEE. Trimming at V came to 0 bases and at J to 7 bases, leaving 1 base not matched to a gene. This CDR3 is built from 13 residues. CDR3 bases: TGTGCCAGCAGCGTAGACAGGGGTAATGAGCAGTTCTTC. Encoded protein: CASSVDRGNEQFF.

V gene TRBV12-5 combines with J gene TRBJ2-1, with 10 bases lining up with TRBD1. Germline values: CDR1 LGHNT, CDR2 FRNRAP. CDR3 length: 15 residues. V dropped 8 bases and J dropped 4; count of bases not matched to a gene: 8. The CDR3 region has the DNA TGTGCTAGTAATGCCGGGACAGGGGTGTACAATGAGCAGTTCTTC. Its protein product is CASNAGTGVYNEQFF. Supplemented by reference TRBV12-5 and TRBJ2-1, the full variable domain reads DARVTQTPRHKVTEMGQEVTMRCQPILGHNTVFWYRQTMMQGLELLAYFRNRAPLDDSGMPKDRFSAEMPDATLATLKIQPSEPRDSAVYFCASNAGTGVYNEQFFGPGTRLTVL.

The CDR3 protein is CAQSLRPGMTGEYEQYF. The CDR3 DNA follows: TGTGCCCAGTCGTTGCGGCCTGGTATGACAGGGGAGTACGAGCAGTACTTC. The chain has TRBV24-1 and TRBJ2-7; 8 nucleotides align to TRBD1. Germline CDR1 is KGHDR and CDR2 is SFDVKD. This CDR3 comprises 17 residues. The junction had 22 bases not matched to a gene; V was cut back by 12 bases and J by 4 bases.

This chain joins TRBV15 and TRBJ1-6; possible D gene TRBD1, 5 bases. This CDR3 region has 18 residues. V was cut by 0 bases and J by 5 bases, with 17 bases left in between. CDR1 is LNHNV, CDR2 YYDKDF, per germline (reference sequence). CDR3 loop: CATSRDGAGSANNSPLHF. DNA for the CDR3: TGTGCCACCAGCAGAGATGGGGCGGGATCTGCAAATAATTCACCCCTCCACTTT.

The CDR3 DNA reads as TGTGCCAGCTGCCCTCCGGGACAGGGGATCAACTATGGCTACACCTTC. It codes for CASCPPGQGINYGYTF. V and J are TRBV25-1 and TRBJ1-2, with 10 bases aligning to TRBD1. Per the germline V gene, CDR1 is MGHDK and CDR2 is SYGVNS. The trim removed 8 bases at V and 2 bases at J, leaving 11 bases unmatched. The CDR3 is 16 residues long.

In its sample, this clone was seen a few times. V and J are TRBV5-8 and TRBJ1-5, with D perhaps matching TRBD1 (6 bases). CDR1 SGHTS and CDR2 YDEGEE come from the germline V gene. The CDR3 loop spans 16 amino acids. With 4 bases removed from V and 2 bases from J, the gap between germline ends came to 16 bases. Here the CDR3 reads CASSQGIGLGNQPQHF. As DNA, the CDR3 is TGTGCCAGCAGCCAGGGGATCGGGTTAGGCAATCAGCCCCAGCATTTT.

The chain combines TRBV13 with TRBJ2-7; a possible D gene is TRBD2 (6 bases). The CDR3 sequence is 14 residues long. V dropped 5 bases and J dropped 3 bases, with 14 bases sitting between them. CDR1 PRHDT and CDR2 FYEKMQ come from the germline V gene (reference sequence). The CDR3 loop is CASSPESGLYEQYF. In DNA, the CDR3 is TGTGCCAGCAGCCCCGAGAGCGGGCTCTACGAGCAGTACTTC.

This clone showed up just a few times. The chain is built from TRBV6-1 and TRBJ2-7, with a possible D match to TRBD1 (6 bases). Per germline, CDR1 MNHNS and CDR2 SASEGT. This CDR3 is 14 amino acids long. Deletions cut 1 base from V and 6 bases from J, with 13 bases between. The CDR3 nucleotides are TGTGCCAGCAGTGAAGATTGGACAGTACCCGAGCAGTACTTC. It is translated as CASSEDWTVPEQYF.

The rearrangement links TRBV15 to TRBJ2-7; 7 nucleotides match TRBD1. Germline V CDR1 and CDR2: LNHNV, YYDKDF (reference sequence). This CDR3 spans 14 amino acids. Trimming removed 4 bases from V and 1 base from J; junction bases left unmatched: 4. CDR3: CATSNGQASYEQYF. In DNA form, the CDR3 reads TGTGCCACCAGCAACGGACAGGCTTCCTACGAGCAGTACTTC.

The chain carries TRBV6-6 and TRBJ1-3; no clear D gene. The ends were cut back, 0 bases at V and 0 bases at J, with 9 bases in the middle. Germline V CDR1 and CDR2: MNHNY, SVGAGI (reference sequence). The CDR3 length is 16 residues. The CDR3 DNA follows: TGTGCCAGCAGTTACTCAAGCGGCAGCTCTGGAAACACCATATATTTT. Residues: CASSYSSGSSGNTIYF.

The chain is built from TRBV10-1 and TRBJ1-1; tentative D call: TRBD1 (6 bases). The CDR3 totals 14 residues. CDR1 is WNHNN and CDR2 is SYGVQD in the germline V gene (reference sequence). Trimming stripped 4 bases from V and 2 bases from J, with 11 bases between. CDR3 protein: CASSANRANTEAFF. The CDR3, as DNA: TGCGCCAGCAGTGCGAACAGGGCCAACACTGAAGCTTTCTTT.

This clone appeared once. CDR3 in DNA: TGTGCCAGCAAGATGACAGGGGGCGTTCGTGGCGAGCAGTACTTC. This sequence encodes CASKMTGGVRGEQYF. V and J are TRBV5-6 and TRBJ2-7, with 10 bases identical to TRBD1. CDR3 length: 15 residues. V lost 6 bases, J lost 6 bases, and 12 bases stayed unmatched. Germline V CDR1 and CDR2: SGHDT, YYEEEE.

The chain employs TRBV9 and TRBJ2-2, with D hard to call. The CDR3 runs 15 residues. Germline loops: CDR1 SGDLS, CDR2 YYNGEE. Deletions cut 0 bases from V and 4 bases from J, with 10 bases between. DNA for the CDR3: TGTGCCAGCAGCGTAGGAGGTGGCGGCACCGGGGAGCTGTTTTTT. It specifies CASSVGGGGTGELFF.

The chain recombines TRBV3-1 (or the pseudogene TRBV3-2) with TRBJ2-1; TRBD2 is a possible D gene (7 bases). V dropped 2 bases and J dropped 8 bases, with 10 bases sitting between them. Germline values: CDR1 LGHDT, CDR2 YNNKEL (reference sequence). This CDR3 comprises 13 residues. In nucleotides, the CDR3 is TGTGCCAGCAGCCAAAGGGGGGGTTATGAGCAGTTCTTC. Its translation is CASSQRGGYEQFF.

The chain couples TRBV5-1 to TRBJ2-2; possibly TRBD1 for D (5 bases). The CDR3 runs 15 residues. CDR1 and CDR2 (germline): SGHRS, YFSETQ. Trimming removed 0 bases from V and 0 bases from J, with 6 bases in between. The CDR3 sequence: CASSLETANTGELFF. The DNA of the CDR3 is TGCGCCAGCAGCTTGGAGACAGCGAACACCGGGGAGCTGTTTTTT.

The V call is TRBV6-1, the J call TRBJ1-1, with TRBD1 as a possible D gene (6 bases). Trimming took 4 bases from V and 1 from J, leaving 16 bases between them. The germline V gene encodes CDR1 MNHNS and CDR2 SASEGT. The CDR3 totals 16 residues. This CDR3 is CASSGALGGENTEAFF. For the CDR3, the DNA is TGTGCCAGCAGTGGGGCCCTAGGGGGGGAGAACACTGAAGCTTTCTTT.

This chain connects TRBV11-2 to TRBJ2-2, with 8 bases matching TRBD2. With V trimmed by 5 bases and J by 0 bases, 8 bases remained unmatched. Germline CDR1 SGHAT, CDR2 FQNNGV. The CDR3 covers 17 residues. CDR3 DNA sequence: TGTGCCAGCAGCCGGGGGCTAGCGGGTCCGAACACCGGGGAGCTGTTTTTT. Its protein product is CASSRGLAGPNTGELFF.

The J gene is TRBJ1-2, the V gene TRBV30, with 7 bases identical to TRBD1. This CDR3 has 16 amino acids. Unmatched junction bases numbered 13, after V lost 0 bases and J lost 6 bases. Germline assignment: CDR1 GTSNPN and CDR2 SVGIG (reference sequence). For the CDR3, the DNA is TGTGCCTGGAGTGTACCTGGGGCCGGACAGGCTCATGGCTACACCTTC. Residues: CAWSVPGAGQAHGYTF.

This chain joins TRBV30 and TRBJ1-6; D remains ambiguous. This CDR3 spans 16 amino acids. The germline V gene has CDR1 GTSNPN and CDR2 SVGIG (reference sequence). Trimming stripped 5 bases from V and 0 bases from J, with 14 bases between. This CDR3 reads CAWASTMSSYNSPLHF. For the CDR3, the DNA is TGTGCCTGGGCCTCAACGATGAGCTCCTATAATTCACCCCTCCACTTT. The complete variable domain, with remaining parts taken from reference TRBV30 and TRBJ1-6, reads SQTIHQWPATLVQPVGSPLSLECTVEGTSNPNLYWYRQAAGRGLQLLFYSVGIGQISSEVPQNLSASRPQDRQFILSSKKLLLSDSGFYLCAWASTMSSYNSPLHFGNGTRLTVT.

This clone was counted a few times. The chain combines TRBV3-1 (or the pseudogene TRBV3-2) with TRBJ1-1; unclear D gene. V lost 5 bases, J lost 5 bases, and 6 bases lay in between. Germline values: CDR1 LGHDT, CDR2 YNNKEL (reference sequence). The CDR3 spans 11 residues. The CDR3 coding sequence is TGTGCCAGCAGCTGGGAGACTGAAGCTTTCTTT. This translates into CASSWETEAFF.

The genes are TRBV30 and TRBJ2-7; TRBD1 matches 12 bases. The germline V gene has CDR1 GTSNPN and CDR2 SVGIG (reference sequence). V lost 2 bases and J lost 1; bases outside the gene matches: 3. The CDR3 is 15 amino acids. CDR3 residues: CAWSPGQGASYEQYF. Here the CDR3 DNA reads TGTGCCTGGAGTCCGGGACAGGGGGCTTCCTACGAGCAGTACTTC.